The clone carrying this T cell receptor beta chain was counted only a few times. TCRdb analysed the 5' RACE reads with MiXCR anew, one entry per CDR3 protein. The data show about 220,000 distinct CDR3 sequences, over 5% seen once. Per germline, CDR1 SEHNR and CDR2 FQNEAQ (reference sequence). CDR3 length: 12 amino acids. V was cut by 5 bases and J by 4 bases, with 9 bases left in between. The sample originates from a study of identical twins. This sample also belongs to another study, concerning T cells expressing NK-cell markers. From that paper: Seven of the eight sequenced donors were HCMV-seropositive; one was seronegative.

The receptor's source is a woman aged 18 to 35 in good health. Material for sequencing was CD8+ T cells sorted from blood. This chain joins TRBV7-9 and TRBJ2-7; TRBD1 is a possible D gene (5 bases). The CDR3 nucleotides read TGTGCCAGCAGCGAACAGGAATACGAGCAGTACTTC. Translating gives CASSEQEYEQYF.